This entry is about one T cell receptor beta chain. Its antigen specificity is not known. It has no much larger one-base neighbor in the sample; base qualities were not kept. The immunoSEQ Assay, a bias-controlled multiplex PCR, was used to amplify TCRbeta CDR3 regions from genomic DNA. In the authors' own workflow: Within the assay, amplification of reference gene primers was used to estimate how many nucleated cells each sample contained. To quantify the absolute abundance of each unique TCRbeta CDR3 rearrangement, sequence reads were collapsed and filtered. For each sample, productive Simpson clonality was calculated as the square root of Simpson's diversity index across productive rearrangements. Sourced from immuneACCESS, this table was stored by TCRdb with only in-frame sequences that have V and J called. A share of the clones is absent; for the studies checked, an unresolved V gene accounts for under half, and the remainder has no known explanation. That table supplies the V and J calls and clone size; D and trimming were determined from the DNA. Across this sample there are approximately 200,000 clones, with about 81% seen only once. Of the sample, roughly 8.7% falls within the top ten clones.

These data come from a study of blood T cell repertoires in COVID-19 (dated by TCRdb to 2020 to 2021). With respect to the entire study: Samples from collaborators originated in the United States, Italy and Spain and spanned both the acute and convalescent phases of COVID-19. Samples were obtained from the ongoing ImmuneRACE study (first 160 participants) and from 1,000 to 1,500 subjects provided by 6 global collaborators. The repertoires were released in a freely available public database meant as a resource for research on the immune response to SARS-CoV-2. The dataset comprised deeply sampled blood TCRbeta repertoires from subjects exposed to, actively infected with, or recovered from COVID-19. Where available, HLA class I and class II types were taken from metadata supplied by the sample provider and were not determined by assay-based typing. The prospective study material was composed of cDNA or gDNA derived from T cells, B-cell-depleted T cells, or PBMCs. Sample metadata almost always included a de-identified subject ID, COVID-19 status, age in years and sex.

Enrolling through a virtual design, the prospective study's participants ranged in age from about 18 to 89 years and lived across 24 United States geographic areas. To assign participants to cohorts, the prospective study relied on clinical history that participants themselves reported in a screening survey and a study questionnaire. For ImmuneRACE Cohort 3, a participant was defined as recovered based on two consecutive negative NP/OP PCR tests, clearance by a healthcare professional, or resolution of symptoms. In the prospective study, mobile phlebotomists collected whole blood, serum and a nasopharyngeal or oropharyngeal swab from each participant. Over a 2-month period, participants in the prospective study had the option of providing additional blood draws and questionnaires. Before DNA extraction, prospective study blood samples were shipped either frozen or at room temperature. What the research found in general, with its limitations: The amount of clinical and demographic metadata varied by source and participant and was provided uncurated.

The CDR3, from cysteine to phenylalanine, totals 13 residues. The read is trimmed to its CDR3 DNA, 39 bases read in frame from base 1. CDR1 and CDR2 are read off the germline V gene as SNHLY and FYNNEI. V is clipped by 4 bases and J by 0 bases, and the sequence between their germline boundaries is 6 bases long. The chain is assembled from TRBV2 and TRBJ2-5, and perhaps TRBD1 as D gene, on 5 matching bases. This TCR came from a man aged 35-49 years who had recovered from COVID-19. Sequencing was performed on PBMCs or T cells enriched from blood (not recorded which). The DNA is TGTGCCAGCAGTGGACAGAACCAAGAGACCCAGTACTTC. Its protein product is CASSGQNQETQYF.